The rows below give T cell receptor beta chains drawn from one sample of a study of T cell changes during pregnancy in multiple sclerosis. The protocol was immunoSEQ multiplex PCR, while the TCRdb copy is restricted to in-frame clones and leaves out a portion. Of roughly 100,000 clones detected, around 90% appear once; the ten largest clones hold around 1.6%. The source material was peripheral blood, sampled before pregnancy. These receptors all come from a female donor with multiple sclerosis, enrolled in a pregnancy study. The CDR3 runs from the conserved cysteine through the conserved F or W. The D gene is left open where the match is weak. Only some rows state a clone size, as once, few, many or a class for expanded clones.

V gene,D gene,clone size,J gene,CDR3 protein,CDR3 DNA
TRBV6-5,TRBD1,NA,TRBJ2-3,CASSYLDRGRDTQYF,TGTGCCAGCAGTTACCTTGACAGGGGACGGGATACGCAGTATTTT
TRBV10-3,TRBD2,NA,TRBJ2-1,CAIILLLAGYEQFF,TGTGCCATCATTCTCTTACTAGCGGGATATGAGCAGTTCTTC
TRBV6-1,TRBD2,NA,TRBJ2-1,CASSELAGDEQFF,TGTGCCAGCAGTGAACTAGCGGGAGATGAGCAGTTCTTC
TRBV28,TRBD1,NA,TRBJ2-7,CASSSPQGALLYEQYF,TGTGCCAGCAGTTCCCCTCAGGGGGCGCTGCTCTACGAGCAGTACTTC
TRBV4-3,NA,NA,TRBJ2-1,CASSQPPNSPHEQFF,TGCGCCAGCAGCCAACCACCGAATAGCCCCCATGAGCAGTTCTTC
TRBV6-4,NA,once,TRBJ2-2,CASSEGGLTGELFF,TGTGCCAGCAGTGAGGGCGGGTTGACCGGGGAGCTGTTTTTT
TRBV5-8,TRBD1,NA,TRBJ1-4,CASSLSGTGAEKLFF,TGTGCCAGCAGCTTGTCCGGGACAGGGGCTGAAAAACTGTTTTTT
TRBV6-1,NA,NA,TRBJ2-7,CASSEAEVYEQYF,TGTGCCAGCAGTGAGGCCGAAGTCTACGAGCAGTACTTC
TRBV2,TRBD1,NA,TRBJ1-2,CASRPGQSLYGYTF,TGTGCCAGCAGGCCGGGACAGAGCCTCTATGGCTACACCTTC
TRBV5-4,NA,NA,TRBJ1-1,CASSIGQLNTEAFF,TGTGCCAGCAGCATAGGACAGTTGAACACTGAAGCTTTCTTT
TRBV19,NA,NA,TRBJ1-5,CASSLSGWGNQPQHF,TGTGCCAGTAGTCTTTCGGGGTGGGGCAATCAGCCCCAGCATTTT
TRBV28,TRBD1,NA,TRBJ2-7,CASSLGQGIEQYF,TGTGCCAGCAGTTTGGGACAGGGGATCGAGCAGTACTTC
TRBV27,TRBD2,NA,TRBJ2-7,CASSRGSSGGAVQYF,TGTGCCAGCAGTCGGGGGAGCAGCGGGGGGGCCGTGCAGTACTTC
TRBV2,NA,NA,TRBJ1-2,CASRGGAGYTF,TGTGCCAGTCGCGGGGGGGCTGGCTACACCTTC
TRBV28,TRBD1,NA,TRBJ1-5,CASSLPQASGQGAHQPQHF,TGTGCCAGCAGTCTCCCGCAGGCGTCCGGACAGGGGGCTCATCAGCCCCAGCATTTT
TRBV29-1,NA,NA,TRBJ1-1,CSVVRGANTEAFF,TGCAGCGTGGTCAGGGGAGCGAACACTGAAGCTTTCTTT
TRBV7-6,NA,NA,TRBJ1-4,CASSLGAVNEKLFF,TGTGCCAGCAGCTTAGGGGCAGTTAATGAAAAACTGTTTTTT
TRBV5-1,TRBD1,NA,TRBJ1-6,CASSLGTARNSPLHF,TGCGCCAGCAGCCTAGGGACAGCCCGGAATTCACCCCTCCACTTT
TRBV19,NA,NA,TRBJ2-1,CASSIRFNEQFF,TGTGCCAGTAGTATCAGGTTCAATGAGCAGTTCTTC
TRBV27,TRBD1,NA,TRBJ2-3,CASSPAGGLSTDTQYF,TGTGCCAGCAGTCCGGCAGGGGGCCTTAGCACAGATACGCAGTATTTT
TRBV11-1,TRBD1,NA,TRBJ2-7,CASSLAGTGVYEQYF,TGTGCCAGCAGCTTAGCTGGGACAGGAGTCTACGAGCAGTACTTC
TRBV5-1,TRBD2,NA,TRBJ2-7,CASSLEAGGYEQYF,TGCGCCAGCAGCTTGGAGGCGGGAGGGTACGAGCAGTACTTC
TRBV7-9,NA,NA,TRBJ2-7,CASSWEGSKYEQYF,TGTGCCAGCAGCTGGGAAGGGAGTAAGTACGAGCAGTACTTC
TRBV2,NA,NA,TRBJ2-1,CASGGSRGADNEQFF,TGTGCCAGCGGGGGGAGTCGGGGGGCAGACAATGAGCAGTTCTTC
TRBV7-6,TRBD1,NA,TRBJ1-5,CASSTTGGGQPQHF,TGTGCCAGCAGCACCACAGGGGGCGGCCAGCCCCAGCATTTT
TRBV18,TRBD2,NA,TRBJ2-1,CASSPELAGAPGDEQFF,TGTGCCAGCTCACCAGAGCTAGCGGGGGCACCTGGGGATGAGCAGTTCTTC
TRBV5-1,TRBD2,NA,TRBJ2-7,CASSSELAGGLTYEQYF,TGCGCCAGCAGCTCGGAACTAGCGGGAGGGTTGACCTACGAGCAGTACTTC
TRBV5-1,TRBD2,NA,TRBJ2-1,CASSQTSGTYNEQFF,TGCGCCAGCAGTCAAACTAGCGGGACCTACAATGAGCAGTTCTTC
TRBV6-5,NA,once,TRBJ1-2,CASSYARTNYGYTF,TGTGCCAGCAGTTACGCGAGAACTAACTATGGCTACACCTTC
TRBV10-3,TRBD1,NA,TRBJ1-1,CAIRNQGDGTEAFF,TGTGCCATCAGAAATCAGGGGGACGGCACTGAAGCTTTCTTT
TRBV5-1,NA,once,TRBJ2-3,CASSYPRGAGDTQYF,TGCGCCAGCAGCTACCCCAGGGGCGCGGGAGATACGCAGTATTTT